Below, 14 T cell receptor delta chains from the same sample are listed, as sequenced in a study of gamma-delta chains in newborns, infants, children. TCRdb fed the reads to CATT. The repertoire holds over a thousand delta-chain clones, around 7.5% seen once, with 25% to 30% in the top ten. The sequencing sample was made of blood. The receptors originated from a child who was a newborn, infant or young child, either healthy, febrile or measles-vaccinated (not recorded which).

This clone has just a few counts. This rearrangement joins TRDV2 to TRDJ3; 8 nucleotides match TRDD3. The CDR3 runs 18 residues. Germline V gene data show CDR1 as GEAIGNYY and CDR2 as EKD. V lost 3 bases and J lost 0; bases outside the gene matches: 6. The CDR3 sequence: CACDVLGATSWDTRQMFF. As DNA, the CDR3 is TGTGCCTGTGACGTACTGGGGGCTACCTCCTGGGACACCCGACAGATGTTTTTC.

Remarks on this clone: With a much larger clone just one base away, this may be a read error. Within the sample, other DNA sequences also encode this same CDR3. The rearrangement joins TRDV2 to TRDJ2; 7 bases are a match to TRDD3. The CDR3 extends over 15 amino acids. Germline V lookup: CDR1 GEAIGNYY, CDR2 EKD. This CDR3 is CACDTVGYGTAQLFF. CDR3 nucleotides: TGTGCCTGCGACACCGTCGGATACGGAACAGCACAACTCTTCTTT.

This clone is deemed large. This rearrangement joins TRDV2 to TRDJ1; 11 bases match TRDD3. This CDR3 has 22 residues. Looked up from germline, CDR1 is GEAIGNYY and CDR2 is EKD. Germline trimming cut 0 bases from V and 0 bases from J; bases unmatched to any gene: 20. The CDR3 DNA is TGTGCCTGTGACACCCTAGGCGTGGCTGGGGGATACTCCAGGCCCAACACCGATAAACTCATCTTT. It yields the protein CACDTLGVAGGYSRPNTDKLIF.

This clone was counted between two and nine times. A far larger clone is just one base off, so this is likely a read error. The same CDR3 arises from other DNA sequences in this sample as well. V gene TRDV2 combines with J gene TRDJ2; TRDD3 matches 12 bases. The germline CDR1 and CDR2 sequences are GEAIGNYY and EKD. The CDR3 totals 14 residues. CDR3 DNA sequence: TGTGCCTGTGACGTACTGGGGGATACAGCGCAACTCTTCTTT. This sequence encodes CACDVLGDTAQLFF.

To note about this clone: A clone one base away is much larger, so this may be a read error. The CDR3 DNA follows: TGTGCAGCAAGAAGACGTAACTGGGGGTCCTACTCCTGGTACACCCGACAGATGTTTTTC. Its translation: CAARRRNWGSYSWYTRQMFF. The J gene was recorded as TRDJ3; no V gene was called; no check of the table's D call, TRDD3, against the DNA was made. The CDR3 runs to 20 residues.

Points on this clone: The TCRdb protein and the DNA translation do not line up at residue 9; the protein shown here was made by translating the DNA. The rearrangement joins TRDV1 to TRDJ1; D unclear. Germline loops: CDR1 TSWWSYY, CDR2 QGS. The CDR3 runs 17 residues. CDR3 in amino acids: CALGDPLLRAHTDKLIF. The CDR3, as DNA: TGTGCTCTTGGGGACCCCTTACTGAGGGCCCACACCGATAAACTTATCTTT.

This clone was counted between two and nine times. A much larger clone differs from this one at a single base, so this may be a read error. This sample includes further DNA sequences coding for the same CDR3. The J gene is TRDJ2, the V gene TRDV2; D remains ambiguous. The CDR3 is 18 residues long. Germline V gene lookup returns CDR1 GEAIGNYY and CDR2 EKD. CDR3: CACDTVGATEALTAQLFF. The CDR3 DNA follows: TGCGCCTGTGACACCGTCGGGGCCACGGAAGCTTTGACAGCACAACTCTTCTTT.

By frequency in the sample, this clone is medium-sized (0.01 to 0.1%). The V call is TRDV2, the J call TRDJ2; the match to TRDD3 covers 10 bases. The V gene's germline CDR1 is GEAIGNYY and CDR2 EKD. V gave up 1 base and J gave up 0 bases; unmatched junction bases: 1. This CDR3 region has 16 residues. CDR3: CACDTLGDTLTAQLFF. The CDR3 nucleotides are TGTGCCTGTGACACTCTGGGGGATACTTTGACAGCACAACTCTTCTTT.

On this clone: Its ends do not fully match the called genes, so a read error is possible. Here the CDR3 reads CACDTGGSRSWYTRQMFF. The CDR3 region has the DNA TGTGCCTGTGACACCGGGGGATCCCGCTCCTGGTACACCCGACAGATGTTTTTC. V and J are TRDV2 and TRDJ3, with 7 bases fitting TRDD3. The CDR3 length is 18 residues. Germline CDR1 reads GEAIGNYY; CDR2 reads EKD.

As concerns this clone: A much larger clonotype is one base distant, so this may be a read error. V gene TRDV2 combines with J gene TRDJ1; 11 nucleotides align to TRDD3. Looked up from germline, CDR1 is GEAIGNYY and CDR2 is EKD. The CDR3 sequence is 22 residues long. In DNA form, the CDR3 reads TGTGCCTGTGACACCCTAGGCGTGGCTGGGGGATACTCCAGGCCCAACACCGATAGACTCATCTTT. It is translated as CACDTLGVAGGYSRPNTDRLIF.

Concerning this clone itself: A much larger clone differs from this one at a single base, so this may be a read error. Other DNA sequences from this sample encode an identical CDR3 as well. The CDR3 DNA reads TGTGCCTGTGACAAAGTACTGGGAGATACGTCCTGGGACACCCGACAGATGTTTTTC. Protein product: CACDKVLGDTSWDTRQMFF. The J gene is TRDJ3, the V gene TRDV2; D possibly corresponds to TRDD3 (6 bases). Looked up from germline, CDR1 is GEAIGNYY and CDR2 is EKD. This CDR3 is built from 19 residues. V was cut by 2 bases and J by 1 base, with 17 bases left in between.

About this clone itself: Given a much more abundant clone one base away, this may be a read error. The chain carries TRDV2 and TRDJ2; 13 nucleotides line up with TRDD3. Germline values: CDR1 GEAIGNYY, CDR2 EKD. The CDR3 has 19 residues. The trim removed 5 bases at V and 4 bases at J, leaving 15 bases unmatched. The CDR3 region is CACGPLLGDTGYKTAQLFF. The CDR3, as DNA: TGTGCCTGTGGCCCCTTACTGGGGGATACGGGGTATAAGACAGCACAACTCTTCTTT.

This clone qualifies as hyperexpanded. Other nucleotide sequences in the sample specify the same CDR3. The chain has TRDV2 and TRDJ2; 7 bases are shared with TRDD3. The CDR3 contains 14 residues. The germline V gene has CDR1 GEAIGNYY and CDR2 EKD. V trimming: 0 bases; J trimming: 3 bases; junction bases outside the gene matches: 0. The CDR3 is CACDTWGMTAQLFF. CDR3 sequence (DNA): TGTGCCTGTGACACCTGGGGGATGACAGCACAACTCTTCTTT.

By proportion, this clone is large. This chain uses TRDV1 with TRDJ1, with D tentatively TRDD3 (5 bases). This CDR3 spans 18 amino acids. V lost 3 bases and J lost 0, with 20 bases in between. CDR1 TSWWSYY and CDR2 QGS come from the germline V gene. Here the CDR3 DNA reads TGTGCTCTTGGGGAGGGGTGTCTGAGTGGGGCGTACACCGATAAACTCATCTTT. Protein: CALGEGCLSGAYTDKLIF.